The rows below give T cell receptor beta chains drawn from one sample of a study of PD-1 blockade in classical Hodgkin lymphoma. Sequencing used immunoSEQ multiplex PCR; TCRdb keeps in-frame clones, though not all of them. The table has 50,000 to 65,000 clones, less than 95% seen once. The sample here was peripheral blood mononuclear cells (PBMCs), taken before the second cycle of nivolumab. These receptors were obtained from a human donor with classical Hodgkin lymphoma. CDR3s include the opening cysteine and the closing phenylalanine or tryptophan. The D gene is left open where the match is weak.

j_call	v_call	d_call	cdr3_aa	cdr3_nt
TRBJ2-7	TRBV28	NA	CASTTPGLLAPSSYEQYF	TGTGCCAGCACCACCCCTGGCCTTCTAGCGCCAAGCTCCTACGAGCAGTACTTC
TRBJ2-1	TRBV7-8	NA	CASSLTGEQFF	TGTGCCAGCAGCTTAACGGGAGAGCAGTTCTTC
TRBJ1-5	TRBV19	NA	CATVGTFNQPQHF	TGTGCCACCGTGGGGACCTTCAATCAGCCCCAGCATTTT
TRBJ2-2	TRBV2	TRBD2	CASPSGTSRNTGELFF	TGTGCCAGCCCTTCCGGGACTAGCAGGAACACCGGGGAGCTGTTTTTT
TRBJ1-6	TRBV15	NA	CATSRDLGISPLHF	TGTGCCACCAGCAGAGATTTGGGGATTTCACCCCTCCACTTT
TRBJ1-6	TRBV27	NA	CASREEGYYNSPLHF	TGTGCCAGCAGGGAGGAGGGATACTATAATTCACCCCTCCACTTT
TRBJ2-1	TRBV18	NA	CASSPTDEQFF	TGTGCCAGCTCACCGACGGATGAGCAGTTCTTC
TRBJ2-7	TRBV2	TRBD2	CASRPGLAGGYEQYF	TGTGCCAGCAGACCGGGACTAGCGGGGGGATACGAGCAGTACTTC
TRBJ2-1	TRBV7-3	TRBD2	CASSLMAPGGGNNEQFF	TGTGCCAGCAGCTTAATGGCCCCTGGCGGGGGGAACAATGAGCAGTTCTTC
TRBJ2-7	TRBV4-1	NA	CASSQDRVAQYEQYF	TGCGCCAGCAGCCAAGACAGGGTAGCCCAATACGAGCAGTACTTC
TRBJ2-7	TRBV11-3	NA	CASSLIDSPYEQYF	TGTGCCAGCAGCTTAATTGACAGTCCCTACGAGCAGTACTTC
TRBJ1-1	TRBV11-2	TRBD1	CASSLDGQGGAFF	TGTGCCAGCAGCTTAGACGGACAGGGGGGAGCTTTCTTT
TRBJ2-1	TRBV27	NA	CASSGLVGGNNEQFF	TGTGCCAGCAGCGGGTTAGTCGGGGGAAACAATGAGCAGTTCTTC
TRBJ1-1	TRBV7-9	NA	CASSLGGLNTEAFF	TGTGCCAGCAGCTTAGGCGGCCTGAACACTGAAGCTTTCTTT
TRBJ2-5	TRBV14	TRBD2	CASSLPGLAEQETQYF	TGTGCCAGCAGCCTCCCGGGACTAGCGGAGCAAGAGACCCAGTACTTC
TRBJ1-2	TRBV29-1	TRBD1	CSVVPGGAGYGYTF	TGCAGCGTGGTACCAGGGGGCGCGGGCTATGGCTACACCTTC
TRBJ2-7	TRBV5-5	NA	CASGTDSTGGYEQYF	TGTGCCAGCGGAACCGACTCGACAGGAGGCTACGAGCAGTACTTC